The rows below give T cell receptor beta chains drawn from one sample of a study of shared clonotypes between healthy human individuals. Repertoires were generated with immunoSEQ multiplex PCR, while TCRdb's copy carries only in-frame clones and drops some. In the table there are about 480,000 clones, 75% to 85% of which are singletons. Material for sequencing was PBMCs. The receptor source for this set is a woman in her 40s in good health. Some clones in this sample may be carry-over from other donors' samples. CDR3s include the opening cysteine and the closing phenylalanine or tryptophan. The D gene is left open where the match is weak. Size is omitted from some rows. Given values are once, few, many or a class for expanded clones.

clone_size,d_call,v_call,j_call,cdr3_aa,cdr3_nt
once,TRBD2,TRBV27,TRBJ2-1,CASSQGTSGKGEQFF,TGTGCCAGCTCTCAGGGGACTAGCGGGAAGGGTGAGCAGTTCTTC
NA,NA,TRBV5-4,TRBJ2-1,CASSLAGVDFNEQFF,TGTGCCAGCAGCTTGGCTGGGGTCGATTTCAATGAGCAGTTCTTC
NA,TRBD1,TRBV27,TRBJ1-5,CASSLRAPGTGVDSNQPQHF,TGTGCCAGCAGTTTGAGGGCACCCGGGACAGGGGTCGATAGCAATCAGCCCCAGCATTTT
NA,TRBD1,TRBV19,TRBJ1-5,CASGTDSGGPQHF,TGTGCCAGTGGGACAGATTCAGGGGGGCCCCAGCATTTT
once,NA,TRBV21-1,TRBJ2-7,CASSKVGGGTGVHEQYF,NA
NA,NA,TRBV4-3,TRBJ2-7,CASSQDMPHEQYF,TGCGCCAGCAGCCAAGATATGCCTCACGAGCAGTACTTC
NA,NA,TRBV2,TRBJ1-3,CATSLSGNTIYF,TGTGCCACCTCGCTCTCTGGAAACACCATATATTTT
NA,NA,TRBV11-2,TRBJ1-1,CASGRKTEAFF,TGTGCCAGTGGACGAAAGACTGAAGCTTTCTTT
NA,NA,TRBV11-2,TRBJ2-2,CASSFRRTGTGGELFF,TGTGCCAGCAGCTTCAGGCGAACGGGGACGGGCGGGGAGCTGTTTTTT
NA,NA,TRBV5-4,TRBJ1-2,CASSRRTELYGYTF,TGTGCCAGCAGCCGTAGGACAGAGCTTTATGGCTACACCTTC
NA,TRBD2,TRBV27,TRBJ2-1,CASMPSGTYNEQFF,TGTGCCAGCATGCCTAGCGGGACCTACAATGAGCAGTTCTTC
NA,TRBD1,TRBV7-2,TRBJ1-1,CASSHRQGATDTEAFF,TGTGCCAGCAGCCACCGACAGGGGGCTACGGACACTGAAGCTTTCTTT
NA,NA,TRBV28,TRBJ1-2,CASTRGLGWEGYTF,TGTGCCAGCACCCGGGGACTAGGGTGGGAAGGCTACACCTTC
NA,NA,TRBV5-6,TRBJ2-4,CASSEQEGVFTKNIQYF,TGTGCCAGCAGCGAACAAGAAGGGGTTTTTACCAAAAACATTCAGTACTTC
NA,NA,TRBV2,TRBJ1-1,CASNANAFTEAFF,TGTGCCAGCAACGCTAACGCCTTTACTGAAGCTTTCTTT
many,NA,TRBV19,TRBJ1-5,CASSIGTMSNQPQHF,TGTGCCAGTAGTATAGGGACAATGAGCAATCAGCCCCAGCATTTT
NA,NA,TRBV5-1,TRBJ1-4,CASSLGTEGEKLFF,TGCGCCAGCAGCTTGGGTACAGAGGGGGAAAAACTGTTTTTT
NA,TRBD1,TRBV6-5,TRBJ2-1,CASSPEGANYNEQFF,TGTGCCAGCAGTCCAGAGGGGGCTAATTACAATGAGCAGTTCTTC
NA,NA,TRBV6-1,TRBJ1-3,CASSEMGDTIYF,TGTGCCAGCAGTGAAATGGGGGACACCATATATTTT
once,NA,TRBV10-3,TRBJ2-7,CAISVAAYEQYF,TGTGCCATCAGTGTGGCAGCCTACGAGCAGTACTTC
NA,NA,TRBV7-2,TRBJ1-1,CASSLAGRDTNTEAFF,TGTGCCAGCAGCTTAGCCGGCAGGGACACGAACACTGAAGCTTTCTTT
once,NA,TRBV28,TRBJ2-7,CASSAGWERYEQYF,TGTGCCAGCAGTGCCGGTTGGGAAAGGTACGAGCAGTACTTC
NA,NA,TRBV20-1,TRBJ2-1,CSARSLVEQFF,TGCAGTGCTAGAAGCTTAGTTGAGCAGTTCTTC
NA,NA,TRBV11-2,TRBJ2-7,CASSRPRGEQYF,TGTGCCAGCAGCCGACCCAGGGGCGAGCAGTACTTC
once,NA,TRBV7-8,TRBJ2-7,CASSPLSGVVQQYF,TGTGCCAGCAGCCCACTGTCGGGAGTGGTACAGCAGTACTTC
NA,TRBD2,TRBV2,TRBJ2-1,CASSEGSGSNEQFF,TGTGCCAGCAGTGAGGGTAGCGGGAGCAATGAGCAGTTCTTC
NA,TRBD2,TRBV5-1,TRBJ2-1,CASSLAGLAGYNEQFF,TGCGCCAGCAGCTTGGCGGGACTAGCGGGATATAATGAGCAGTTCTTC
NA,TRBD2,TRBV5-4,TRBJ2-7,CASSLAALAGVHEQYF,TGTGCCAGCAGCTTGGCTGCACTAGCGGGAGTCCACGAGCAGTACTTC
few,NA,TRBV6-5,TRBJ2-1,CASGRGSRYYNEQFF,TGTGCCAGCGGTCGGGGGTCAAGGTATTACAATGAGCAGTTCTTC
NA,TRBD1,TRBV29-1,TRBJ2-3,CSARQGGTDTQYF,TGCAGCGCTAGACAGGGAGGCACAGATACGCAGTATTTT
NA,TRBD1,TRBV11-2,TRBJ2-1,CASSSDRVAEQFF,TGTGCCAGCAGCTCAGACAGGGTTGCTGAGCAGTTCTTC
NA,NA,TRBV5-4,TRBJ2-7,CASSPQDKQGYEQYF,TGTGCCAGCAGCCCACAGGACAAGCAGGGCTACGAGCAGTACTTC
few,TRBD2,TRBV5-1,TRBJ2-1,CASSHSGRVLLDEQFF,TGCGCCAGCAGCCATAGCGGGAGGGTCCTTTTGGATGAGCAGTTCTTC
NA,TRBD2,TRBV6-1,TRBJ2-1,CASSGPTSGHSYNEQFF,TGTGCCAGCAGTGGGCCCACTAGCGGCCACTCCTACAATGAGCAGTTCTTC
NA,NA,TRBV4-2,TRBJ1-1,CASSQDLQTAMRNTEAFF,TGTGCCAGCAGCCAAGATCTTCAGACAGCTATGAGAAACACTGAAGCTTTCTTT
NA,TRBD2,TRBV7-3,TRBJ2-3,CASSLNGREDTQYF,TGTGCCAGCAGCTTAAACGGGAGGGAAGATACGCAGTATTTT
NA,NA,TRBV6-6,TRBJ2-2,CASSYTDTGELFF,TGTGCCAGCAGTTACACGGACACCGGGGAGCTGTTTTTT
few,NA,TRBV7-9,TRBJ2-3,CASSLGASWDTQYF,TGTGCCAGCAGCTTAGGGGCTAGCTGGGATACGCAGTATTTT
once,TRBD2,TRBV4-1,TRBJ2-2,CASSHERLAPHTGELFF,TGCGCCAGCAGCCACGAGCGACTAGCCCCTCACACCGGGGAGCTGTTTTTT
NA,NA,TRBV6-4,TRBJ2-3,CASSPSVDDWLQYF,TGTGCCAGCAGCCCTAGCGTCGACGACTGGTTGCAGTATTTT